These 30 T cell receptor beta chains share one sample of origin, sequenced in a study of CXCR3-negative and CXCR3-positive naive CD8 T cells. UMI-labeled 5' RACE TRB cDNA libraries were prepared from the cells. TCRdb reprocessed the 5' RACE reads and reports one entry per CDR3 protein, with no DNA. Recorded for this sample: some 130,000 distinct CDR3 sequences. Material for sequencing was naive CXCR3- CD8+ T cells from blood. Noted subset: CD45RO-CCR7+CD27+CD95- naive CD8+ T cells lacking CXCR3 (TNR3-). All receptors come from a human donor in good health. Some clones in this sample may be carry-over from other donors' samples.

The chain has TRBV29-1 and TRBJ2-3; the D gene TCRdb calls, TRBD1, cannot be checked with no DNA. Germline loops: CDR1 SQVTM, CDR2 ANQGSEA. The CDR3 sequence is 15 residues long. CDR3 sequence reads: CSVEDWGERTDTQYF.

The chain joins TRBV1 to TRBJ1-1; TCRdb picks TRBD1, but there is no DNA to check that call. TRBV1 is termed a pseudogene. This CDR3 region has 16 residues. The CDR3 spells CTSGDAPGRTNTEAFF.

The chain employs TRBV29-1 and TRBJ1-2; TCRdb selects TRBD1, and the lack of DNA leaves this call unchecked. The V gene's germline CDR1 is SQVTM and CDR2 ANQGSEA. The CDR3 sequence is 13 residues long. CDR3 loop: CSGKDRDGYGYTF.

J is TRBJ1-4 and V is TRBV10-3; TCRdb's D call of TRBD1 is untestable without DNA. The length of the CDR3 is 16 residues. Per germline, CDR1 ENHRY and CDR2 SYGVKD. CDR3 in amino acids: CAISESGGLGNEKLFF.

The CDR3 loop is CASSLRTGPSNYGYTF. V gene TRBV7-9 combines with J gene TRBJ1-2; TCRdb picks TRBD1, but there is no DNA to check that call. CDR1 is SEHNR and CDR2 is FQNEAQ in the germline V gene (reference sequence). CDR3 length equals 16 residues.

V is TRBV7-8 and J is TRBJ2-2. CDR1 is SGHVS and CDR2 is FQNEAQ in the germline V gene. The CDR3 length is 16 residues. The CDR3 here is CASSLARIRWTGELFF.

The chain combines TRBV4-1 with TRBJ1-2; checking the TCRdb D call of TRBD1 is not possible without DNA. The CDR3 covers 17 residues. Germline assignment: CDR1 MGHRA and CDR2 YSYEKL. The CDR3 here is CASSQDLGTGANYGYTF.

V and J are TRBV20-1 and TRBJ2-7; TCRdb outputs TRBD1, but without DNA this stays unchecked. This CDR3 region has 15 residues. The germline CDR1 and CDR2 sequences are DFQATT and SNEGSKA (reference sequence). This CDR3 is CSARGGQGAPYEQYF.

This sequence joins TRBV13 and TRBJ2-7; TCRdb proposes TRBD1, but this gene call is untestable without DNA. The CDR3 consists of 14 residues. Germline V lookup: CDR1 PRHDT, CDR2 FYEKMQ (reference sequence). The CDR3 loop reads CASSGGTVTYEQYF.

V usage is TRBV29-1 and J usage is TRBJ2-5; TCRdb reports TRBD2, a call that lacks DNA to check it against. The CDR3 extends over 16 amino acids. CDR1 SQVTM and CDR2 ANQGSEA come from the germline V gene. The CDR3 sequence is CSVEVSSGGAFETQYF.

The chain joins TRBV28 to TRBJ2-7; TCRdb indicates TRBD2, and absent DNA this call remains unverified. CDR1 and CDR2 from the germline V gene are MDHEN and SYDVKM. CDR3 length equals 13 residues. The CDR3 region is CASNAGRSYEQYF. Variable domain in full (rest from reference TRBV28 and TRBJ2-7): DVKVTQSSRYLVKRTGEKVFLECVQDMDHENMFWYRQDPGLGLRLIYFSYDVKMKEKGDIPEGYSVSREKKERFSLILESASTNQTSMYLCASNAGRSYEQYFGPGTRLTVT.

The chain recombines TRBV19 with TRBJ2-1; TCRdb proposes TRBD2, but this gene call is untestable without DNA. Germline V gene data show CDR1 as LNHDA and CDR2 as SQIVND (reference sequence). The CDR3 is made up of 15 amino acids. CDR3 sequence: CASSIVAGGDNEQFF.

The chain combines TRBV5-1 with TRBJ2-2; TCRdb calls TRBD2, which cannot be checked without DNA. The CDR3 sequence is 16 residues long. The germline CDR1 and CDR2 sequences are SGHRS and YFSETQ. CDR3 protein: CASSSESGRNTGELFF. The variable domain in full, with the rest retrieved from reference TRBV5-1 and TRBJ2-2, is KAGVTQTPRYLIKTRGQQVTLSCSPISGHRSVSWYQQTPGQGLQFLFEYFSETQRNKGNFPGRFSGRQFSNSRSEMNVSTLELGDSALYLCASSSESGRNTGELFFGEGSRLTVL.

The chain couples TRBV20-1 to TRBJ2-7. CDR1 is DFQATT, CDR2 SNEGSKA, per germline (reference sequence). The CDR3 consists of 13 residues. The CDR3 loop is CSARGNVDYEQYF.

V is TRBV6-5 and J is TRBJ1-1; with no DNA, the TCRdb D assignment of TRBD1 cannot be verified. CDR3 size: 14 residues. Germline loops: CDR1 MNHEY, CDR2 SVGAGI. The CDR3 region is CASRPTGVNTEAFF.

This sequence joins TRBV29-1 and TRBJ1-1. CDR3 length: 12 amino acids. Germline values: CDR1 SQVTM, CDR2 ANQGSEA. The CDR3 here is CSVEEWDTEAFF. Based on the CDR3 plus reference TRBV29-1 and TRBJ1-1, the full variable domain is SAVISQKPSRDICQRGTSLTIQCQVDSQVTMMFWYRQQPGQSLTLIATANQGSEATYESGFVIDKFPISRPNLTFSTLTVSNMSPEDSSIYLCSVEEWDTEAFFGQGTRLTVV.

The chain couples TRBV7-6 to TRBJ2-7. Germline V CDR1 and CDR2: SGHVS, FNYEAQ. The CDR3 contains 13 residues. CDR3 protein: CASSTGDSYEQYF.

The CDR3 is CASSPGTGVVNTEAFF. The gene calls are TRBV6-5 and TRBJ1-1; TCRdb returns TRBD1, unconfirmable since there is no DNA. CDR3 length: 16 amino acids. The germline CDR1 and CDR2 sequences are MNHEY and SVGAGI.

V and J are TRBV29-1 and TRBJ2-1; there is no DNA to check the TCRdb D call of TRBD2. Looked up from germline, CDR1 is SQVTM and CDR2 is ANQGSEA. There are 13 residues in the CDR3. The CDR3 region is CSVVWPLYNEQFF.

The chain has TRBV7-8 and TRBJ2-7. Per the germline V gene, CDR1 is SGHVS and CDR2 is FQNEAQ. This CDR3 contains 13 residues. CDR3 region: CASSLGPSAEQYF.

The chain is built from TRBV9 and TRBJ2-5; TCRdb designates TRBD1, a call that cannot be tested without DNA. Looked up from germline, CDR1 is SGDLS and CDR2 is YYNGEE. The length of the CDR3 is 16 residues. CDR3 sequence: CASSEKGTGNEETQYF.

The chain joins TRBV10-2 to TRBJ2-1; there is no DNA to check the TCRdb D call of TRBD2. Germline V gene sequence: CDR1 WSHSY, CDR2 SAAADI. The CDR3 loop spans 14 amino acids. CDR3 protein: CASSRTKYYNEQFF.

The chain recombines TRBV7-8 with TRBJ2-2; TCRdb's D call, TRBD1, is unchecked because there is no DNA. The CDR3 is 16 residues long. Germline V gene sequence: CDR1 SGHVS, CDR2 FQNEAQ. The CDR3 here is CASSSEDRGPGGELFF. Filled out from reference TRBV7-8 and TRBJ2-2, the complete variable domain reads GAGVSQSPRYKVAKRGQDVALRCDPISGHVSLFWYQQALGQGPEFLTYFQNEAQLDKSGLPSDRFFAERPEGSVSTLKIQRTQQEDSAVYLCASSSEDRGPGGELFFGEGSRLTVL.

The genes are TRBV4-3 and TRBJ2-7; lacking DNA, the TRBD2 call made by TCRdb goes unchecked. The germline V gene has CDR1 LGHNA and CDR2 YSLEER. The CDR3 totals 15 residues. CDR3 in amino acids: CASSHGSGPSYEQYF.

The chain joins TRBV5-5 to TRBJ2-7; the TCRdb D gene call, TRBD1, has no DNA to confirm it. The V gene's germline CDR1 is SGHKS and CDR2 YYEKEE (reference sequence). The CDR3 totals 12 residues. The CDR3 spells CASATGGYEQYF.

This chain joins TRBV29-1 and TRBJ2-7; TCRdb proposes TRBD1, but this gene call is untestable without DNA. CDR1 and CDR2 (germline): SQVTM, ANQGSEA. The CDR3 covers 11 residues. CDR3 sequence reads: CSVPIRGEQYF.

The chain couples TRBV27 to TRBJ1-1. The CDR3 has 14 amino acids. In germline, CDR1 is MNHEY, CDR2 SMNVEV (reference sequence). CDR3 sequence reads: CASSALNMNTEAFF.

This chain joins TRBV13 and TRBJ1-1. The length of the CDR3 is 12 residues. Germline values: CDR1 PRHDT, CDR2 FYEKMQ (reference sequence). This CDR3 reads CASSLADTEAFF.

J is TRBJ2-1 and V is TRBV28; TCRdb picks TRBD1, but there is no DNA to check that call. Germline V lookup: CDR1 MDHEN, CDR2 SYDVKM. CDR3 length: 17 amino acids. CDR3 residues: CASSFGGEGGVYNEQFF.

This chain links TRBV27 with TRBJ2-7; TCRdb proposes TRBD1, but this gene call is untestable without DNA. Germline values: CDR1 MNHEY, CDR2 SMNVEV (reference sequence). The CDR3 is 13 amino acids. CDR3 amino acids: CASSFSQGYEQYF.